A single sample gave rise to the 26 T cell receptor beta chains below, sequenced in a study of breast tumors, draining lymph nodes, adjacent tissues. TCRdb reprocessed the multiplex PCR reads with MiXCR, giving one entry per CDR3 protein. This sample has about 220,000 distinct CDR3 sequences, with about 34% found just once. Axillary draining lymph nodes of breast cancer patients supplied the node samples. What was sequenced was axillary lymph node tissue. The receptors shown here come from a female donor with breast cancer. Some clones in this sample may be carry-over from other donors' samples.

This clonotype appeared many times. The J gene is TRBJ2-5, the V gene TRBV19; D may be TRBD1 (6 bases). CDR1 and CDR2 from the germline V gene are LNHDA and SQIVND (reference sequence). This CDR3 is 13 amino acids long. The V gene lost 6 bases and the J gene lost 2 bases, with 10 bases spanning the gap. CDR3 in DNA: TGTGCCAGTAGACACAGGGTACAAGAGACCCAGTACTTC. This translates into CASRHRVQETQYF.

As regards this clonotype: One base away lies a much larger clone, so this may be a sequencing read error. The chain links TRBV4-2 to TRBJ2-3; tentatively, D is TRBD2 (6 bases). Between the trimmed V and J ends, which lost 0 bases and 10 bases, there was a span of 20 bases. The CDR3 extends over 16 amino acids. Per the germline V gene, CDR1 is LGHNA and CDR2 is YNFKEQ. CDR3 nucleotide sequence: TGTGCCAGCAGCCAAGAACGGGCGGTCAGGAGGGATGCGCAGTATTTT. It is translated as CASSQERAVRRDAQYF.

The chain joins TRBV28 to TRBJ1-2; D ambiguous. Germline V CDR1 and CDR2: MDHEN, SYDVKM. Trimming took off 2 bases at V and 5 bases at J, with 12 bases between the two ends. This CDR3 has 14 amino acids. The CDR3 DNA sequence: TGTGCCAGCAGTTTACGGAGGGAGTTTTATGGCTACACCTTC. Amino acid sequence: CASSLRREFYGYTF.

There are many counts of this clonotype. J is TRBJ2-7 and V is TRBV18; D possibly uses TRBD1 or TRBD2 (6 bases each). The CDR3 length is 15 residues. V dropped 0 bases and J dropped 3 bases, with 12 bases sitting between them. Germline V lookup: CDR1 KGHSH, CDR2 LQKENI. The DNA for the CDR3 is TGTGCCAGCTCACCACCTGGGGGGCGCCACTACGAGCAGTACTTC. It is translated as CASSPPGGRHYEQYF.

The V gene is TRBV15, the J gene TRBJ1-1, with 10 bases matching TRBD1. CDR1 and CDR2 from the germline V gene are LNHNV and YYDKDF (reference sequence). V dropped 4 bases and J dropped 2; count of bases not matched to a gene: 4. This CDR3 has 15 residues. The DNA for the CDR3 is TGTGCCACCAGCAACCGGGACAGGGGAAACACTGAAGCTTTCTTT. Translating it yields CATSNRDRGNTEAFF.

This clonotype was seen repeatedly, ten times or more. The chain carries TRBV5-6 and TRBJ1-6; weak D call: TRBD1 (6 bases). There are 14 residues in the CDR3. Per the germline V gene, CDR1 is SGHDT and CDR2 is YYEEEE. Trimming removed 5 bases from V and 6 bases from J, with 12 bases in between. The CDR3 DNA reads as TGTGCCAGCAGTGGACAGAACTCTAATTCACCCCTCCACTTT. This codes for CASSGQNSNSPLHF.

This clonotype came up many times. The chain is built from TRBV7-8 and TRBJ1-2; TRBD1 matches at 7 bases. The ends lost 5 bases at V and 0 bases at J; junction bases unmatched: 6. Germline V gene data show CDR1 as SGHVS and CDR2 as FQNEAQ. This CDR3 spans 15 amino acids. The CDR3 region is CASSPDRPTNYGYTF. The DNA of the CDR3 is TGTGCCAGCAGCCCGGACAGGCCTACTAACTATGGCTACACCTTC.

This clonotype was found many times. The CDR3 reads CASSQVRTGLNEQFF. The CDR3 DNA sequence: TGTGCCAGCAGCCAAGTGAGGACAGGGTTAAATGAGCAGTTCTTC. The genes are TRBV14 and TRBJ2-1; TRBD1 agrees at 8 bases. J was trimmed by 7 bases and V by 1 base; bases with no gene match: 6. CDR1 and CDR2 from the germline V gene are SGHDN and FVKESK. The CDR3 totals 15 residues.

This chain connects TRBV7-8 to TRBJ2-3, with D maybe TRBD1 (7 bases). The germline gives CDR1 SGHVS, CDR2 FQNEAQ. CDR3 length: 14 amino acids. V was cut by 1 base and J by 7 bases, with 12 bases left in between. CDR3 nucleotides: TGTGCCAGCAGCTTAGGGGCAGGGGGGAATACGCAGTATTTT. Encoded protein: CASSLGAGGNTQYF.

This clonotype has a count of ten or more. The chain combines TRBV6-6 with TRBJ1-5, with D uncertain. V was cut by 8 bases and J by 3 bases, with 11 bases left in between. Germline V gene sequence: CDR1 MNHNY, CDR2 SVGAGI (reference sequence). The CDR3 loop spans 13 amino acids. In DNA, the CDR3 is TGTGCCAGCTCCCAGAGGAACAATCAGCCCCAGCATTTT. It yields the protein CASSQRNNQPQHF.

This clonotype was detected ten times or more. This chain joins TRBV4-3 and TRBJ1-5, with a possible D match to TRBD1 (5 bases). CDR1 is LGHNA, CDR2 YSLEER, per germline. The CDR3 sequence is 16 residues long. The V end was cut by 0 bases, the J end by 4 bases, with 13 bases between. CDR3 nucleotide sequence: TGCGCCAGCAGCCAAGAGTTTGGGGGGGTAAATCAGCCCCAGCATTTT. It translates to CASSQEFGGVNQPQHF.

Details on this clonotype: Relative to the germline gene, one junction end is altered; a read error may explain this. V is TRBV7-6 and J is TRBJ2-1, with TRBD2 matching 8 bases. CDR1 is SGHVS and CDR2 is FNYEAQ in the germline V gene. This CDR3 is built from 14 residues. CDR3 in amino acids: CAGSIRTSPDEQFF. The CDR3 coding sequence is TGTGCCGGCAGCATACGGACTAGCCCAGATGAGCAGTTCTTC.

Regarding this clonotype: The junction departs from germline at one end; a sequencing error may be responsible. The chain is built from TRBV6-5 and TRBJ1-2; D is possibly TRBD1 (6 bases). The CDR3 loop spans 15 amino acids. Germline loops: CDR1 MNHEY, CDR2 SVGAGI. The CDR3 DNA reads TGTGCCAGCAGTCACTCGCCAGGGGCGGACTATGGCTACACCTTC. This codes for CASSHSPGADYGYTF.

This clonotype was detected a few times. One base away lies a much larger clone, so this may be a sequencing read error. The gene calls are TRBV7-9 and TRBJ2-1; 8 positions agree with TRBD1. V lost 5 bases, J lost 6 bases, and 9 bases stayed unmatched. CDR3 length equals 15 residues. CDR1 SEHNR and CDR2 FQNEAQ come from the germline V gene (reference sequence). CDR3: CASSAWAGGRNEQFF. The CDR3 DNA reads as TGTGCCAGCAGCGCCTGGGCAGGGGGCCGCAATGAGCAGTTCTTC.

J is TRBJ2-3 and V is TRBV30; 11 bases fit TRBD2. J gave up 4 bases and V 8 bases, and 5 bases lay outside the gene matches. The CDR3 totals 13 residues. Germline loops: CDR1 GTSNPN, CDR2 SVGIG (reference sequence). The CDR3 loop reads CAQTSGMADTQYF. DNA of the CDR3: TGTGCCCAGACTAGCGGGATGGCAGATACGCAGTATTTT.

For this clonotype: A much larger clone differs from this one at a single base, so this may be a read error. Given the absence of the conserved phenylalanine or tryptophan at the CDR3 end, a read error is likely. The V and J genes are TRBV9 and TRBJ2-5, with TRBD2 as a possible D gene (6 bases). The CDR3 consists of 13 residues. Looked up from germline, CDR1 is SGDLS and CDR2 is YYNGEE. Deletions cut 3 bases from V and 5 bases from J, with 11 bases between. The CDR3 is CASSGGAGETQYS. The CDR3 region has the DNA TGTGCCAGCAGCGGCGGGGCCGGGGAGACCCAGTACTCC.

Notes on this clonotype: One base away lies a much larger clone, so this may be a sequencing read error. The V and J genes are TRBV4-1 and TRBJ2-1; maybe TRBD1 (7 bases). Germline V CDR1 and CDR2: MGHRA, YSYEKL. The CDR3 loop spans 15 amino acids. V dropped 4 bases and J dropped 8 bases, with 18 bases sitting between them. The CDR3: CASSLTSRGAYEQFF. CDR3 in DNA: TGCGCCAGCAGCCTTACTAGCAGGGGGGCCTATGAGCAGTTCTTC.

V usage is TRBV14 and J usage is TRBJ2-2; D is perhaps TRBD2 (7 bases). Germline V lookup: CDR1 SGHDN, CDR2 FVKESK. V shed 3 bases and J shed 5 bases, with 25 bases lying between them. The CDR3 is 19 residues long. The CDR3 here is CASSQWGGGRNSPTGELFF. In nucleotides, the CDR3 is TGTGCCAGCAGCCAGTGGGGGGGGGGGCGGAACAGCCCAACCGGGGAGCTGTTTTTT.

This chain connects TRBV24-1 to TRBJ1-4, with 9 bases fitting TRBD1. This CDR3 has 13 amino acids. J gave up 8 bases and V 11 bases, and 8 bases lay outside the gene matches. In germline, CDR1 is KGHDR, CDR2 SFDVKD. In DNA, the CDR3 is TGTGCCAGCGCACAGGGGGCCGGAGAAAAACTGTTTTTT. This gives the protein CASAQGAGEKLFF.

This clonotype was recorded many times. This sequence joins TRBV30 and TRBJ1-2, with 8 bases fitting TRBD1. The trim removed 2 bases at V and 7 bases at J, leaving 6 bases unmatched. The CDR3 extends over 13 amino acids. Germline V CDR1 and CDR2: GTSNPN, SVGIG (reference sequence). DNA for the CDR3: TGTGCCTGGAGTCTCAGGGGGCCCTCTGGCTACACCTTC. Translation gives CAWSLRGPSGYTF. The variable domain in full, completed from reference TRBV30 and TRBJ1-2, reads SQTIHQWPATLVQPVGSPLSLECTVEGTSNPNLYWYRQAAGRGLQLLFYSVGIGQISSEVPQNLSASRPQDRQFILSSKKLLLSDSGFYLCAWSLRGPSGYTFGSGTRLTVV.

In the case of this clonotype: At one end the junction does not follow the germline gene, possibly because of a read error. The rearrangement uses TRBV2 and TRBJ2-6; 8 bases are shared with TRBD2. The CDR3 extends over 14 amino acids. CDR1 and CDR2 from the germline V gene are SNHLY and FYNNEI. The CDR3 DNA reads as TGTGCCAGCACGTGGGCGCGGGGGGCCTACGTCCTGACTTTC. Translating it yields CASTWARGAYVLTF.

The table lists this clonotype with a few counts. Just one base apart from a much larger clone, this may be a read error. The V gene is TRBV20-1, the J gene TRBJ2-7; possible D gene TRBD2, 6 bases. V was pared by 2 bases and J by 9 bases, with 17 bases between. Germline loops: CDR1 DFQATT, CDR2 SNEGSKA (reference sequence). This CDR3 contains 13 residues. The CDR3 reads CSARRGGTVAQYF. CDR3 nucleotides: TGCAGTGCTAGAAGGGGAGGTACAGTCGCGCAGTACTTC.

This clonotype was detected many times. The chain recombines TRBV2 with TRBJ2-4, with D possibly TRBD2 on 5 matching bases. CDR1 and CDR2 from the germline V gene are SNHLY and FYNNEI. Between the trimmed V and J ends, which lost 6 bases and 0 bases, there was a span of 15 bases. This CDR3 has 16 residues. The CDR3 sequence: CASRTGVGVAKNIQYF. For the CDR3, the DNA is TGTGCCAGCAGGACCGGGGTCGGGGTAGCCAAAAACATTCAGTACTTC.

This clonotype was detected only a few times. This chain uses TRBV5-6 with TRBJ2-7; perhaps TRBD2 as D (5 bases). The germline V gene encodes CDR1 SGHDT and CDR2 YYEEEE. The CDR3 has 15 residues. Trimming removed 4 bases from V and 4 bases from J, with 18 bases in between. The CDR3 DNA follows: TGTGCCAGCAGCCTCCGCTCACCAGCGGCATACGAGCAGTACTTC. Translation gives CASSLRSPAAYEQYF.

The chain is built from TRBV28 and TRBJ2-7; 7 bases map to TRBD1. Trimming cost V 6 bases and J 7 bases; bases outside gene matches: 12. Germline lookup yields CDR1 MDHEN and CDR2 SYDVKM. The CDR3 spans 14 residues. CDR3 amino acids: CASSAPGQSREQYF. CDR3 nucleotide sequence: TGTGCCAGCAGCGCTCCGGGACAGTCAAGGGAGCAGTACTTC.

V is TRBV2 and J is TRBJ2-7; 7 bases line up with TRBD2. Germline CDR1 SNHLY, CDR2 FYNNEI. This CDR3 has 16 amino acids. Trimming took 1 base from V and 6 from J; bases not matched to a gene: 12. CDR3 loop: CASSEGPGLGQFEQYF. In DNA, the CDR3 is TGTGCCAGCAGTGAAGGCCCAGGACTAGGCCAATTCGAGCAGTACTTC. The whole variable domain, remainder taken from reference TRBV2 and TRBJ2-7, is EPEVTQTPSHQVTQMGQEVILRCVPISNHLYFYWYRQILGQKVEFLVSFYNNEISEKSEIFDDQFSVERPDGSNFTLKIRSTKLEDSAMYFCASSEGPGLGQFEQYFGPGTRLTVT.